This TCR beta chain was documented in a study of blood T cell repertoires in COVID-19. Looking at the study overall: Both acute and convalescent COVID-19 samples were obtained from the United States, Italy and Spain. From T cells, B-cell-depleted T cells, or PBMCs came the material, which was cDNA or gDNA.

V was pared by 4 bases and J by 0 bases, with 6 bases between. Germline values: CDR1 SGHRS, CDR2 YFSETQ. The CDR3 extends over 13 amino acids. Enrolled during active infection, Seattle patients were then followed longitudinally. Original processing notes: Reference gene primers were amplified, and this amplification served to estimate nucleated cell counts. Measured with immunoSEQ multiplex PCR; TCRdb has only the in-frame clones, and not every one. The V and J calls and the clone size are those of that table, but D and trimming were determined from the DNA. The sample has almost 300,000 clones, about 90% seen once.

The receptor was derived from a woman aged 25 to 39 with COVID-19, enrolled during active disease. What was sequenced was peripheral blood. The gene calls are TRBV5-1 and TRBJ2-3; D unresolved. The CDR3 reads CASSPMSTDTQYF. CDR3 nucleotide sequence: TGCGCCAGCAGCCCCATGAGCACAGATACGCAGTATTTT.